This T cell receptor (beta chain) was sequenced in a study of OX40 agonist ivuxolimab in advanced cancers. At the level of the study: The diagnoses of dose-escalation patients were hepatocellular carcinoma, melanoma, renal cell or head and neck cancer.

CDR1 SEHNR and CDR2 FQNEAQ come from the germline V gene (reference sequence). Trimming stripped 5 bases from V and 3 bases from J, with 10 bases between. This CDR3 is built from 14 residues. Clones were sequenced by immunoSEQ multiplex PCR, and TCRdb holds only the in-frame ones, with some missing. The table lists almost 70,000 clones, around 89% of them singletons, with 4% to 4.5% in the top ten. This material consisted of CD4+ or CD8+ T cells sorted from blood, taken in a trial of the OX40 agonist ivuxolimab. This TCR came from an adult with an advanced solid tumor such as melanoma, head and neck, liver or kidney cancer. This chain connects TRBV7-9 to TRBJ1-4; no clear D. Here the CDR3 reads CASSLPESNEKLFF. The CDR3 DNA follows: TGTGCCAGCAGCCTACCGGAATCTAATGAAAAACTGTTTTTT.